These 16 T cell receptor beta chains were sequenced from one sample in a study of blood T cells in healthy people across ages. Alongside a J-beta primer mix, a sample-barcoded 5' primer served in a second PCR lasting 7 to 11 cycles. TCRdb re-derived calls from the 5' RACE reads in MiXCR, one entry per CDR3 protein. In the table there are approximately 880,000 distinct CDR3 sequences, about 48% of which are singletons. Material for sequencing was blood. The source of these receptors is a young man in good health.

This clonotype was picked up many times. The gene calls are TRBV29-1 and TRBJ1-2; maybe TRBD1 (6 bases). The V end lost 1 base, the J end lost 4 bases, and 13 bases lay between the germline ends. This CDR3 has 14 amino acids. Germline V gene sequence: CDR1 SQVTM, CDR2 ANQGSEA. The chain's CDR3 is CSVEGLGQRYGYTF. The CDR3 coding sequence is TGCAGCGTTGAAGGACTAGGACAGCGCTATGGCTACACCTTC.

This clonotype has at least ten counts. This chain uses TRBV6-2 or TRBV6-3 with TRBJ2-5; D is undetermined. V was pared by 7 bases and J by 3 bases, with 9 bases between. The germline CDR1 and CDR2 sequences are MNHEY and SVGEGT. The CDR3 loop spans 12 amino acids. CDR3 in DNA: TGTGCCAGCAACGACGGTGAAGAGACCCAGTACTTC. This sequence encodes CASNDGEETQYF.

The chain has TRBV6-1 and TRBJ2-5, with D possibly matching TRBD2 (5 bases). Trimming cost V 2 bases and J 11 bases, with 6 bases left between them. This CDR3 comprises 10 residues. The V gene's germline CDR1 is MNHNS and CDR2 SASEGT. This CDR3 reads CASSEREQYF. As DNA, the CDR3 is TGTGCCAGCAGTGAAAGGGAGCAGTACTTC.

The chain recombines TRBV4-3 with TRBJ2-7; 7 bases fit TRBD1. J was trimmed by 2 bases and V by 0 bases; bases with no gene match: 4. Germline CDR1 is LGHNA and CDR2 is YSLEER. This CDR3 region has 15 residues. The DNA of the CDR3 is TGCGCCAGCAGCCAAGAAGGGACAGCAACCTACGAGCAGTACTTC. Translating it yields CASSQEGTATYEQYF.

This clonotype was recorded a few times. V usage is TRBV6-2 or TRBV6-3 and J usage is TRBJ1-1, with 7 bases fitting TRBD1. The V and J ends lost 5 bases and 0 bases, in that order; junction bases with no gene match: 6. The CDR3 loop spans 15 amino acids. The V gene's germline CDR1 is MNHEY and CDR2 SVGEGT. The CDR3 coding sequence is TGTGCCAGCAGTGCACAGGGGAACATGAACACTGAAGCTTTCTTT. Translated, it gives CASSAQGNMNTEAFF.

This chain links TRBV5-1 with TRBJ2-5; D uncertain. The V gene's germline CDR1 is SGHRS and CDR2 YFSETQ. This CDR3 contains 13 residues. Trimming left V 0 bases short and J 2 bases short, with 5 bases between. This CDR3 reads CASSLVAQETQYF. The CDR3 DNA follows: TGCGCCAGCAGCTTGGTTGCGCAAGAGACCCAGTACTTC. Together with reference TRBV5-1 and TRBJ2-5, the CDR3 gives the full variable domain: KAGVTQTPRYLIKTRGQQVTLSCSPISGHRSVSWYQQTPGQGLQFLFEYFSETQRNKGNFPGRFSGRQFSNSRSEMNVSTLELGDSALYLCASSLVAQETQYFGPGTRLLVL.

This clonotype appeared many times. This chain links TRBV27 with TRBJ2-3, with unresolved D. V dropped 3 bases and J dropped 1 base, with 8 bases sitting between them. CDR1 MNHEY and CDR2 SMNVEV come from the germline V gene (reference sequence). The CDR3 totals 14 residues. The CDR3 sequence is CASSLTHRTDTQYF. The CDR3 nucleotides are TGTGCCAGCAGTTTGACCCACCGCACAGATACGCAGTATTTT.

This clonotype was counted between two and nine times. Its ends do not fully match the called genes, so a read error is possible. The chain carries TRBV7-7 and TRBJ2-1; 7 positions agree with TRBD2. This CDR3 contains 16 residues. From germline, CDR1 is SSHAT and CDR2 FNYEAQ (reference sequence). CDR3 sequence: CASSLDLSSGSNEQFF. The CDR3, as DNA: TGTGCTAGCAGCTTAGATTTGTCTAGCGGAAGCAATGAGCAGTTCTTC.

This chain connects TRBV6-5 to TRBJ2-1; tentatively, D is TRBD1 (6 bases). Deletions cut 4 bases from V and 7 bases from J, with 8 bases between. The CDR3 spans 12 residues. The V gene's germline CDR1 is MNHEY and CDR2 SVGAGI. Here the CDR3 DNA reads TGTGCCAGCAGTTCCGGGACAAATGAGCAGTTCTTC. Translating gives CASSSGTNEQFF.

V is TRBV7-9 and J is TRBJ2-7; 7 bases line up with TRBD1. Germline V lookup: CDR1 SEHNR, CDR2 FQNEAQ (reference sequence). This CDR3 region has 15 residues. V was clipped by 6 bases and J by 3 bases; unmatched bases: 11. CDR3 amino acids: CASSLSDRTFYEQYF. CDR3 DNA sequence: TGTGCCAGCAGTTTATCGGACAGGACCTTCTACGAGCAGTACTTC.

This clonotype has ten or more counts. The gene calls are TRBV20-1 and TRBJ2-3, with D possibly being TRBD1 (6 bases). Germline V gives CDR1 DFQATT, CDR2 SNEGSKA (reference sequence). There are 18 residues in the CDR3. Trimming pared 1 base from V and 2 bases from J, leaving 22 bases between. CDR3 nucleotides: TGCAGTGCTAGAGTGCCCGGACGGACAGCCGGACCCACAGATACGCAGTATTTT. Protein: CSARVPGRTAGPTDTQYF.

Turning to this clonotype: Germline is not matched at one junction end, which may reflect a read error. The chain links TRBV7-2 to TRBJ2-4; D may be TRBD2 (5 bases). Germline V gene sequence: CDR1 SGHTA, CDR2 FQGNSA. CDR3 length: 18 amino acids. The CDR3 region is CASSLVGGSQLAKNIQSF. CDR3 nucleotide sequence: TGTGCCAGCAGCTTAGTGGGCGGGTCCCAGCTAGCCAAAAACATTCAGTCCTTC. The complete variable domain, with remaining parts taken from reference TRBV7-2 and TRBJ2-4, reads GAGVSQSPSNKVTEKGKDVELRCDPISGHTALYWYRQSLGQGLEFLIYFQGNSAPDKSGLPSDRFSAERTGGSVSTLTIQRTQQEDSAVYLCASSLVGGSQLAKNIQSFGAGTRLSVL.

The chain is built from TRBV6-5 and TRBJ1-1; possible D gene TRBD1, 5 bases. In germline, CDR1 is MNHEY, CDR2 SVGAGI. CDR3 length: 12 residues. Trimming cost V 5 bases and J 9 bases, with 13 bases left between them. The CDR3 protein is CASSAATGQAFF. CDR3 bases: TGTGCCAGCAGTGCCGCTACGGGGCAAGCTTTCTTT.

The chain couples TRBV20-1 to TRBJ2-5, with 13 bases matching TRBD2. Germline loops: CDR1 DFQATT, CDR2 SNEGSKA (reference sequence). V lost 3 bases and J lost 2; bases outside the gene matches: 6. This CDR3 is 16 amino acids long. In DNA, the CDR3 is TGCAGTGCTAGCCGACTAGCGGGGGGCCGACAAGAGACCCAGTACTTC. Translation gives CSASRLAGGRQETQYF.

CDR3 in amino acids: CATSDFTGGGYTF. For the CDR3, the DNA is TGTGCCACCAGTGATTTTACAGGGGGCGGCTACACCTTC. The chain carries TRBV24-1 and TRBJ1-2, with 9 bases aligning to TRBD1. Germline CDR1 is KGHDR and CDR2 is SFDVKD. The length of the CDR3 is 13 residues. Trimming removed 1 base from V and 8 bases from J; junction bases left unmatched: 1.

CDR3 DNA: TGTGCCAGCAGCCAAATGGGGACAGGCGCAGCCTACGAGCAGTACTTC. Amino acid sequence: CASSQMGTGAAYEQYF. The chain combines TRBV3-1 with TRBJ2-7; TRBD1 agrees at 8 bases. CDR1 and CDR2 (germline): LGHDT, YNNKEL (reference sequence). V shed 2 bases and J 2 bases; nucleotides not matched to a gene: 8. The CDR3 runs to 16 residues.